These 22 T cell receptor beta chains share one sample of origin, sequenced in a study of CD8 T cells in ankylosing spondylitis. TCRdb reprocessed the 5' RACE reads via MiXCR and lists one record per CDR3 protein. The data show about 270,000 distinct CDR3 sequences, with under 35% seen just once and 4% to 5% held by the top ten. The specimen was blood, either unsorted or a sorted T cell fraction (not recorded which). These receptors came from a male donor with ankylosing spondylitis or in good health (not recorded which).

The rearrangement uses TRBV29-1 and TRBJ2-7, with TRBD1 identical over 9 bases. Germline CDR1 reads SQVTM; CDR2 reads ANQGSEA. This CDR3 spans 12 amino acids. After removal of 7 bases from V and 3 bases from J, the junction contained 4 bases not matched to a gene. CDR3 coding DNA: TGCAGCGGGGGGACAGGGTTCTACGAGCAGTACTTC. Amino acid sequence: CSGGTGFYEQYF.

The gene calls are TRBV29-1 and TRBJ1-4; weak D call: TRBD1 (6 bases). CDR1 is SQVTM, CDR2 ANQGSEA, per germline. V was cut by 6 bases and J by 3 bases, with 11 bases left in between. The CDR3 runs 13 residues. This chain's CDR3 is CSVVDSPNEKLFF. In DNA, the CDR3 is TGCAGCGTGGTGGACAGCCCTAATGAAAAACTGTTTTTT.

A few counts support this clonotype. The genes are TRBV29-1 and TRBJ1-2; possible D gene TRBD1, 5 bases. The CDR3 runs to 15 residues. The V gene's germline CDR1 is SQVTM and CDR2 ANQGSEA. The germline V and J ends were trimmed by 4 bases and 4 bases, with 19 bases remaining between them. For the CDR3, the DNA is TGCAGCGTTGGCCACCAGAGCGGGGGAGGCTATGGCTACACCTTC. This translates into CSVGHQSGGGYGYTF. The whole variable domain, remainder taken from reference TRBV29-1 and TRBJ1-2, is SAVISQKPSRDICQRGTSLTIQCQVDSQVTMMFWYRQQPGQSLTLIATANQGSEATYESGFVIDKFPISRPNLTFSTLTVSNMSPEDSSIYLCSVGHQSGGGYGYTFGSGTRLTVV.

The CDR3 protein is CSASHTPGQFTDTQYF. CDR3 DNA: TGCAGTGCTTCCCACACCCCGGGACAGTTCACAGATACGCAGTATTTT. The chain uses TRBV20-1 and TRBJ2-3; 7 positions agree with TRBD1. V dropped 5 bases and J dropped 2; count of bases not matched to a gene: 13. Germline lookup yields CDR1 DFQATT and CDR2 SNEGSKA (reference sequence). This CDR3 is 16 amino acids long.

The chain combines TRBV12-3 or TRBV12-4 with TRBJ2-5; 10 nucleotides match TRBD1. V lost 6 bases, J lost 4 bases, and 8 bases stayed unmatched. The CDR3 is 15 residues long. As DNA, the CDR3 is TGTGCCAGCAGAATTGGGACAGGGGCTTTAGAGACCCAGTACTTC. This encodes CASRIGTGALETQYF.

The V and J genes are TRBV10-3 and TRBJ1-1; 7 bases fit TRBD1. This CDR3 spans 13 amino acids. Germline V CDR1 and CDR2: ENHRY, SYGVKD. J gave up 1 base and V 6 bases, and 2 bases lay outside the gene matches. This CDR3 reads CAIRRDRNTEAFF. The CDR3 DNA reads TGTGCCATCAGGAGGGACAGGAACACTGAAGCTTTCTTT.

The gene calls are TRBV3-1 and TRBJ2-7, with 7 bases lining up with TRBD2. The germline gives CDR1 LGHDT, CDR2 YNNKEL (reference sequence). After removal of 3 bases from V and 3 bases from J, the junction contained 5 bases not matched to a gene. This CDR3 contains 14 residues. As DNA, the CDR3 is TGTGCCAGCAGCCAGCCGGGACTAAGCTACGAGCAGTACTTC. This sequence encodes CASSQPGLSYEQYF.

The rearrangement uses TRBV6-5 and TRBJ2-5; D possibly corresponds to TRBD1 (5 bases). The CDR3 loop spans 14 amino acids. Germline V lookup: CDR1 MNHEY, CDR2 SVGAGI. The V gene lost 0 bases and the J gene lost 2 bases, with 7 bases spanning the gap. The CDR3 spells CASSYSAGQETQYF. The CDR3, as DNA: TGTGCCAGCAGTTACTCAGCAGGGCAAGAGACCCAGTACTTC.

This clonotype was counted between two and nine times. The chain is built from TRBV20-1 and TRBJ2-2, with a weak D call TRBD1 (6 bases). CDR1 is DFQATT, CDR2 SNEGSKA, per germline (reference sequence). The CDR3 sequence is 18 residues long. V gave up 0 bases and J gave up 5 bases, with 22 bases separating them. The CDR3 DNA follows: TGCAGTGCTAGAGATTTTCCGCAGGGGACACAGATGACCGGGGAGCTGTTTTTT. It specifies CSARDFPQGTQMTGELFF.

This clonotype was seen more than once but under ten times. V gene TRBV20-1 combines with J gene TRBJ2-5; 10 positions agree with TRBD2. The CDR3 runs to 15 residues. With 3 bases clipped from V and 3 bases from J, the junction kept 7 bases outside the gene matches. Germline loops: CDR1 DFQATT, CDR2 SNEGSKA (reference sequence). In nucleotides, the CDR3 is TGCAGTGCTAGGCTAGCGGGGGAATGGAAAGAGACCCAGTACTTC. This translates into CSARLAGEWKETQYF.

This clonotype was recorded a few times. This chain links TRBV20-1 with TRBJ2-5; perhaps TRBD1 as D (5 bases). The germline V gene has CDR1 DFQATT and CDR2 SNEGSKA (reference sequence). V was shortened by 2 bases and J by 5 bases, with 12 bases between the two germline ends. The CDR3 runs to 13 residues. The CDR3 nucleotides read TGCAGTGCTAGAAAAAGGGGAATGGAGACCCAGTACTTC. It yields the protein CSARKRGMETQYF.

The chain recombines TRBV29-1 with TRBJ2-5, with D perhaps matching TRBD2 (5 bases). Germline values: CDR1 SQVTM, CDR2 ANQGSEA. The CDR3 has 14 residues. V lost 8 bases, J lost 2 bases, and 18 bases lay in between. The CDR3 bases are TGCAGCCTCGAGTGGAGCGGTTCACAAGAGACCCAGTACTTC. Amino acid sequence: CSLEWSGSQETQYF.

In this sample, this clonotype turned up a few times. The gene calls are TRBV20-1 and TRBJ2-4; 7 bases align to TRBD1. Looked up from germline, CDR1 is DFQATT and CDR2 is SNEGSKA (reference sequence). J gave up 1 base and V 5 bases, and 2 bases lay outside the gene matches. This CDR3 contains 13 residues. The CDR3 sequence is CSASDRAKNIQYF. CDR3 DNA: TGCAGTGCTTCGGACAGGGCCAAAAACATTCAGTACTTC.

This clonotype turned up a few times. The chain uses TRBV7-9 and TRBJ2-7; D gene ambiguous. The CDR3 consists of 16 residues. Germline V lookup: CDR1 SEHNR, CDR2 FQNEAQ (reference sequence). Trimming pared 5 bases from V and 5 bases from J, leaving 22 bases between. CDR3 amino acids: CASSPRIVGLTDEQYF. CDR3 nucleotides: TGTGCCAGCAGCCCCCGGATCGTGGGCCTCACTGACGAGCAGTACTTC.

The chain carries TRBV6-2 or TRBV6-3 and TRBJ2-4; 7 bases are shared with TRBD1. CDR1 and CDR2 from the germline V gene are MNHEY and SVGEGT. Trimming at V came to 6 bases and at J to 0 bases, leaving 5 bases not matched to a gene. This CDR3 comprises 15 residues. The CDR3 nucleotides are TGTGCCAGCAGGGACAGGAAGCTAGCCAAAAACATTCAGTACTTC. It specifies CASRDRKLAKNIQYF.

The chain joins TRBV3-1 to TRBJ1-2, with 10 bases aligning to TRBD1. CDR3 length equals 16 residues. V lost 5 bases, J lost 1 base, and 7 bases stayed unmatched. Germline assignment: CDR1 LGHDT and CDR2 YNNKEL (reference sequence). The CDR3: CASSTRGQGVNYGYTF. The CDR3 DNA reads as TGTGCCAGCAGCACCCGCGGACAGGGGGTTAACTATGGCTACACCTTC.

The chain uses TRBV7-2 and TRBJ2-3; a weak D match, TRBD2 (6 bases). V dropped 5 bases and J dropped 3 bases, with 15 bases sitting between them. Germline V gene sequence: CDR1 SGHTA, CDR2 FQGNSA. The CDR3 loop spans 15 amino acids. CDR3 in amino acids: CASSLYLRGTDTQYF. DNA for the CDR3: TGTGCCAGCAGCCTTTACTTGCGGGGTACAGATACGCAGTATTTT. Looking up the rest from reference TRBV7-2 and TRBJ2-3 gives the full variable domain: GAGVSQSPSNKVTEKGKDVELRCDPISGHTALYWYRQSLGQGLEFLIYFQGNSAPDKSGLPSDRFSAERTGGSVSTLTIQRTQQEDSAVYLCASSLYLRGTDTQYFGPGTRLTVL.

The chain couples TRBV12-3 or TRBV12-4 to TRBJ2-6; D is ambiguous. CDR3 length: 15 residues. Between the trimmed V and J ends, which lost 4 bases and 0 bases, there was a span of 7 bases. CDR3 amino acids: CASSSTVSGANVLTF. CDR3 in DNA: TGTGCCAGCAGTTCCACAGTCTCTGGGGCCAACGTCCTGACTTTC.

In this sample, this clonotype turned up a few times. The V call is TRBV10-3, the J call TRBJ2-1; tentative D call: TRBD1 (6 bases). V was cut by 4 bases and J by 4 bases, with 11 bases left in between. The CDR3 extends over 14 amino acids. Germline CDR1 is ENHRY and CDR2 is SYGVKD. CDR3 amino acids: CAISGPDRYNEQFF. DNA for the CDR3: TGTGCCATCAGTGGTCCCGACAGGTACAATGAGCAGTTCTTC.

This chain uses TRBV20-1 with TRBJ2-3; D remains ambiguous. Germline CDR1 DFQATT, CDR2 SNEGSKA (reference sequence). This CDR3 is built from 13 residues. The V and J ends lost 0 bases and 5 bases respectively, with 9 bases between them. The CDR3: CSARDFSGDTQYF. The CDR3 coding sequence is TGCAGTGCTAGAGATTTTTCGGGAGATACGCAGTATTTT.

This clonotype was observed a few times. The V and J genes are TRBV10-1 and TRBJ2-5; 8 nucleotides align to TRBD1. CDR1 is WNHNN and CDR2 is SYGVQD in the germline V gene (reference sequence). The CDR3 length is 16 residues. The junction had 8 bases not matched to a gene; V was cut back by 0 bases and J by 5 bases. In nucleotides, the CDR3 is TGCGCCAGCAGTGAGTCTTCCGGGACAGGCAGGGAGACCCAGTACTTC. Translation: CASSESSGTGRETQYF.

V is TRBV27 and J is TRBJ2-3, with D perhaps matching TRBD1 or TRBD2 (5 bases each). The ends were cut back, 5 bases at V and 5 bases at J, with 17 bases in the middle. This CDR3 comprises 15 residues. Germline V gene data show CDR1 as MNHEY and CDR2 as SMNVEV (reference sequence). The CDR3 here is CASSESGTEIDTQYF. The CDR3 coding sequence is TGTGCCAGCAGTGAGTCCGGGACGGAGATAGATACGCAGTATTTT.